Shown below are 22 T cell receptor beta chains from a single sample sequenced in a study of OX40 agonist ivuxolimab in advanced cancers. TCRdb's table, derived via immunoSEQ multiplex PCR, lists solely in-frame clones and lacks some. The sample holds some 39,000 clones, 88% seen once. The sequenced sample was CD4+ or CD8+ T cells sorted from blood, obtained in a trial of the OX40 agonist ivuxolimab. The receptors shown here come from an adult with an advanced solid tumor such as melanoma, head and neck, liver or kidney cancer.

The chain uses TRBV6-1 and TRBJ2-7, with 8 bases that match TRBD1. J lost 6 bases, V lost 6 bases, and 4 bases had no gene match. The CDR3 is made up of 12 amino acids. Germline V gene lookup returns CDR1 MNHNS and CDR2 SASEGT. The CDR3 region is CASRRTGSEQYF. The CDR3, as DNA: TGTGCCAGCAGAAGGACAGGGTCCGAGCAGTACTTC.

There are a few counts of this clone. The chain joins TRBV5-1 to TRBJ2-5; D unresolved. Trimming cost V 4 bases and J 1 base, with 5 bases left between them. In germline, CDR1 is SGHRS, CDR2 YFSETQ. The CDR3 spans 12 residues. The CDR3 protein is CASSGVQETQYF. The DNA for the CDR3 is TGCGCCAGCAGCGGGGTCCAAGAGACCCAGTACTTC. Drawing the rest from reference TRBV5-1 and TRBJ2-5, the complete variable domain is KAGVTQTPRYLIKTRGQQVTLSCSPISGHRSVSWYQQTPGQGLQFLFEYFSETQRNKGNFPGRFSGRQFSNSRSEMNVSTLELGDSALYLCASSGVQETQYFGPGTRLLVL.

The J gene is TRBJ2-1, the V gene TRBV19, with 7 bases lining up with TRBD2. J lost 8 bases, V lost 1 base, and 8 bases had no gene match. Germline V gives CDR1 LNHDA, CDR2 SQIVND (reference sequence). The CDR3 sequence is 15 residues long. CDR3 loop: CASSIAGGHLDEQFF. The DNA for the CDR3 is TGTGCCAGTAGTATAGCGGGAGGCCATTTGGATGAGCAGTTCTTC.

Here the CDR3 reads CASSPKTSGVYNEQFF. In DNA form, the CDR3 reads TGTGCCAGCTCACCAAAGACTAGCGGAGTCTACAATGAGCAGTTCTTC. The chain combines TRBV18 with TRBJ2-1; TRBD2 matches at 9 bases. Per germline, CDR1 KGHSH and CDR2 LQKENI. Losses at the gene ends were 2 bases for V and 3 bases for J; bases not matched to a gene: 5. This CDR3 has 16 amino acids. Filled out from reference TRBV18 and TRBJ2-1, the complete variable domain reads NAGVMQNPRHLVRRRGQEARLRCSPMKGHSHVYWYRQLPEEGLKFMVYLQKENIIDESGMPKERFSAEFPKEGPSILRIQQVVRGDSAAYFCASSPKTSGVYNEQFFGPGTRLTVL.

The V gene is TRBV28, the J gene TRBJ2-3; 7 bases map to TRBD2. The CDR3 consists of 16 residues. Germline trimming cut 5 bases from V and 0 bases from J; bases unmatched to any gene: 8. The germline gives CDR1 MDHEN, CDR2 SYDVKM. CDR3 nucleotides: TGTGCCAGCAGTCCCAGCGGGGCCTATAGCACAGATACGCAGTATTTT. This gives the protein CASSPSGAYSTDTQYF.

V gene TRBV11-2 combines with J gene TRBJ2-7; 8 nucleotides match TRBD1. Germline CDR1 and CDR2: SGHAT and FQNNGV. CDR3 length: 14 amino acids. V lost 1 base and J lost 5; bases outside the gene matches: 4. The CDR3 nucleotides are TGTGCCAGCAGCTTAGCCCAGGGGGCTCACGAGCAGTACTTC. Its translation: CASSLAQGAHEQYF.

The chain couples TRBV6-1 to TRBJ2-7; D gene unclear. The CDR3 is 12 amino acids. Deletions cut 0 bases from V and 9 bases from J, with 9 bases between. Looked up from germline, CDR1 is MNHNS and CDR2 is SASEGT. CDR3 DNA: TGTGCCAGCAGTGAAGCTAAGGTGGGGCAGTACTTC. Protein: CASSEAKVGQYF.

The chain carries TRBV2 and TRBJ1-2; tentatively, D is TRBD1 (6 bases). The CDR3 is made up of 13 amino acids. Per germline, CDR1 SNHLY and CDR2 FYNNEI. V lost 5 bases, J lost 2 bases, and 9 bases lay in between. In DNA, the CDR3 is TGTGCCAGCAGTAGTCAGGGGAACTATGGCTACACCTTC. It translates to CASSSQGNYGYTF.

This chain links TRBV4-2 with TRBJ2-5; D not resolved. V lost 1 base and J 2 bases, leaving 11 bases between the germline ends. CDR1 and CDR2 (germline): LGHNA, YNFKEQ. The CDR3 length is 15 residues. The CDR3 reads CASSQALDEQETQYF. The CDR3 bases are TGTGCCAGCAGCCAAGCCCTAGACGAGCAAGAGACCCAGTACTTC.

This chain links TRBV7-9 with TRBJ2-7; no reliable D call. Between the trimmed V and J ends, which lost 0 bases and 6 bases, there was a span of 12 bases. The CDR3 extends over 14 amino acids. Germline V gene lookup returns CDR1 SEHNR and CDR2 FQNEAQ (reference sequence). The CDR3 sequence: CASSLALGVPEQYF. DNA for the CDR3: TGTGCCAGCAGCTTAGCGCTTGGGGTCCCCGAGCAGTACTTC.

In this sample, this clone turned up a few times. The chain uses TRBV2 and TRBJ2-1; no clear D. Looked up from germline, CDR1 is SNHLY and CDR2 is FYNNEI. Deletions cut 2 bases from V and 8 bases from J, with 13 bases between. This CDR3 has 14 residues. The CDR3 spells CASSELRTSHEQFF. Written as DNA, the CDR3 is TGTGCCAGCAGTGAACTCAGGACGTCACATGAGCAGTTCTTC.

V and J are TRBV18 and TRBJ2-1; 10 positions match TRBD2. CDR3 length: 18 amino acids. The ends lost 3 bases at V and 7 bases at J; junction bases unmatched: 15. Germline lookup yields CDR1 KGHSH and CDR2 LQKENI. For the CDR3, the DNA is TGTGCCAGCTCACCCCAACCACCCGGGACTAGCGCACGAAATGAGCAGTTCTTC. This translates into CASSPQPPGTSARNEQFF. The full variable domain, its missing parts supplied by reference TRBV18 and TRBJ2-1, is NAGVMQNPRHLVRRRGQEARLRCSPMKGHSHVYWYRQLPEEGLKFMVYLQKENIIDESGMPKERFSAEFPKEGPSILRIQQVVRGDSAAYFCASSPQPPGTSARNEQFFGPGTRLTVL.

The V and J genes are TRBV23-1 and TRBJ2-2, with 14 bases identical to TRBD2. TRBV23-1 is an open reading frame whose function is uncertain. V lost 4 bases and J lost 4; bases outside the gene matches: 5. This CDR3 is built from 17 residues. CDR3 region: CASSPPGLAGATGELFF. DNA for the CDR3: TGCGCCAGCAGTCCCCCGGGACTAGCGGGAGCCACCGGGGAGCTGTTTTTT.

The DNA of the CDR3 is TGTGCCAGCAGTTACAGGCTAAACACCGGGGAGCTGTTTTTT. Residues: CASSYRLNTGELFF. The chain uses TRBV6-5 and TRBJ2-2; D unclear. Germline-derived CDR1 and CDR2 are MNHEY and SVGAGI. The CDR3 extends over 14 amino acids. V lost 2 bases and J lost 2, with 6 bases in between.

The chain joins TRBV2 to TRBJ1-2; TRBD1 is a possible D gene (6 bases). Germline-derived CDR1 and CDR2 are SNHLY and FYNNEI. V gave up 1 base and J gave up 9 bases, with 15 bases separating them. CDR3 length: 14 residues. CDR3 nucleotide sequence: TGTGCCAGCAGTGAAGACCGGACAGCAAGGAGCTACACCTTC. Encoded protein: CASSEDRTARSYTF. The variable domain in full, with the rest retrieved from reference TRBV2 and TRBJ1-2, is EPEVTQTPSHQVTQMGQEVILRCVPISNHLYFYWYRQILGQKVEFLVSFYNNEISEKSEIFDDQFSVERPDGSNFTLKIRSTKLEDSAMYFCASSEDRTARSYTFGSGTRLTVV.

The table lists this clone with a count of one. CDR3 in amino acids: CAWGRRVNTGELFF. DNA of the CDR3: TGTGCCTGGGGCCGACGGGTAAACACCGGGGAGCTGTTTTTT. V gene TRBV30 combines with J gene TRBJ2-2; no clear D gene. Germline assignment: CDR1 GTSNPN and CDR2 SVGIG (reference sequence). This CDR3 spans 14 amino acids. The V end lost 5 bases, the J end lost 2 bases, and 12 bases lay between the germline ends.

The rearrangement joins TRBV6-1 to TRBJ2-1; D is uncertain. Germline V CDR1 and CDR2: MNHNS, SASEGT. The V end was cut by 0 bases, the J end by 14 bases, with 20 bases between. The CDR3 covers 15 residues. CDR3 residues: CASSEAVVTKKWEFF. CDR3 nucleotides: TGTGCCAGCAGTGAAGCTGTCGTGACAAAGAAATGGGAGTTCTTC.

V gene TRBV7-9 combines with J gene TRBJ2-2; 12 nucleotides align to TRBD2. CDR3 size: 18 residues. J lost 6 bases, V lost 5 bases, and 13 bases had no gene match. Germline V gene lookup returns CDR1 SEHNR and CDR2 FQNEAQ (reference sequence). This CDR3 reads CASSPRLAGAFRSGELFF. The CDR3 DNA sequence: TGTGCCAGCAGCCCGAGACTAGCGGGAGCGTTCCGTTCCGGGGAGCTGTTTTTT.

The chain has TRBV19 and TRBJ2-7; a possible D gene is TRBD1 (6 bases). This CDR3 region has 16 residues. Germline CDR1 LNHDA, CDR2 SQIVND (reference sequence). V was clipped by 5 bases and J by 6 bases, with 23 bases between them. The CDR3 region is CASSATTGTKEREQYF. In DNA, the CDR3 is TGTGCCAGTAGTGCGACGACCGGGACAAAAGAACGCGAGCAGTACTTC. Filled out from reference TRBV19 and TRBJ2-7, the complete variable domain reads DGGITQSPKYLFRKEGQNVTLSCEQNLNHDAMYWYRQDPGQGLRLIYYSQIVNDFQKGDIAEGYSVSREKKESFPLTVTSAQKNPTAFYLCASSATTGTKEREQYFGPGTRLTVT.

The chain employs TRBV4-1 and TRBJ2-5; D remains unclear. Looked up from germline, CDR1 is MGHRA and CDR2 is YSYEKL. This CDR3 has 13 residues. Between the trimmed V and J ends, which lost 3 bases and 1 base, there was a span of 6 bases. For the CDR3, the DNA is TGCGCCAGCAGCCACGCCGGCCAAGAGACCCAGTACTTC. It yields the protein CASSHAGQETQYF.

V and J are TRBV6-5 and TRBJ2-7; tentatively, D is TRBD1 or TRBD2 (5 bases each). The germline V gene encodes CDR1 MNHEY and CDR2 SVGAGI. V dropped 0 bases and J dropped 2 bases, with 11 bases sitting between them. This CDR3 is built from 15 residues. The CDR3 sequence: CASSYSGQGAYEQYF. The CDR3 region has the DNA TGTGCCAGCAGTTACTCTGGCCAGGGAGCCTACGAGCAGTACTTC.

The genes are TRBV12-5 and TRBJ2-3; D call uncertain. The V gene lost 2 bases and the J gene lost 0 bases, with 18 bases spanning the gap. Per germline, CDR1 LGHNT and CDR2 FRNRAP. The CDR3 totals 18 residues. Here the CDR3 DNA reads TGTGCTAGTGGTTTGTTTCAAAAGACGGACGTTAGCACAGATACGCAGTATTTT. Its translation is CASGLFQKTDVSTDTQYF.